One and the same sample provided the 19 T cell receptor beta chains below, sequenced in a study of blood T cell repertoires in COVID-19. Method: immunoSEQ multiplex PCR; TCRdb's copy keeps in-frame clones and lacks some. The sample consists of 150,000 to 250,000 clones, around 87% of them appearing once. The sequencing sample was made of PBMCs or T cells enriched from blood (not recorded which). Source of these receptors: a woman aged 25 to 39 who had recovered from COVID-19.

V and J are TRBV12-3 or TRBV12-4 and TRBJ2-4, with a possible D match to TRBD1 (7 bases). The V and J ends lost 5 bases and 7 bases respectively, with 12 bases between them. The CDR3 totals 13 residues. The CDR3 protein is CASSPAGGNIQYF. CDR3 coding DNA: TGTGCCAGCAGTCCCGCAGGGGGGAACATTCAGTACTTC.

The V and J genes are TRBV30 and TRBJ1-5; D gene ambiguous. V dropped 2 bases and J dropped 1 base, with 9 bases sitting between them. The CDR3 is 14 amino acids. Germline-derived CDR1 and CDR2 are GTSNPN and SVGIG (reference sequence). CDR3 nucleotide sequence: TGTGCCTGGAGTACTCTCTGGAGCAATCAGCCCCAGCATTTT. Translating gives CAWSTLWSNQPQHF.

The chain joins TRBV2 to TRBJ1-2; 11 nucleotides match TRBD1. The CDR3 has 16 residues. J gave up 6 bases and V 5 bases, and 11 bases lay outside the gene matches. Germline loops: CDR1 SNHLY, CDR2 FYNNEI. The CDR3 region is CASSFTWTGGKDGYTF. For the CDR3, the DNA is TGTGCCAGCAGTTTTACGTGGACAGGGGGCAAAGATGGCTACACCTTC.

The rearrangement links TRBV7-2 to TRBJ1-3, with 7 bases matching TRBD1. The J segment lost 4 bases and the V segment lost 0 bases, leaving 6 bases of the junction unmatched. This CDR3 is built from 16 residues. Germline CDR1 and CDR2: SGHTA and FQGNSA. The CDR3 coding sequence is TGTGCCAGCAGCTTAGCTCGGGGGGGACAGGGAAACACCATATATTTT. Translation gives CASSLARGGQGNTIYF.

This clone was observed a few times. J is TRBJ1-2 and V is TRBV19; 8 positions match TRBD1. Germline-derived CDR1 and CDR2 are LNHDA and SQIVND (reference sequence). The CDR3 contains 19 residues. With V trimmed by 7 bases and J by 4 bases, 23 bases remained unmatched. CDR3 in amino acids: CASTLAGDRPALGLYGYTF. Here the CDR3 DNA reads TGTGCCAGTACCCTGGCCGGGGACAGGCCCGCTCTGGGGCTCTATGGCTACACCTTC.

The V call is TRBV7-2, the J call TRBJ2-7; D is unclear. Germline V gene data show CDR1 as SGHTA and CDR2 as FQGNSA. The V end lost 3 bases, the J end lost 3 bases, and 9 bases lay between the germline ends. The CDR3 totals 13 residues. CDR3 sequence reads: CASSLILRYEQYF. CDR3 bases: TGTGCCAGCAGCTTGATTCTGCGCTACGAGCAGTACTTC.

The rearrangement uses TRBV9 and TRBJ1-3; no reliable D call. CDR1 is SGDLS, CDR2 YYNGEE, per germline. The CDR3 contains 13 residues. Trimming removed 3 bases from V and 4 bases from J, with 8 bases in between. The CDR3 nucleotides read TGTGCCAGCAGCGGATACTCAGGAAACACCATATATTTT. Protein product: CASSGYSGNTIYF.

This chain connects TRBV29-1 to TRBJ2-7, with D possibly matching TRBD2 (5 bases). Germline CDR1 and CDR2: SQVTM and ANQGSEA. V dropped 4 bases and J dropped 1 base, with 14 bases sitting between them. This CDR3 contains 14 residues. The CDR3 DNA reads as TGCAGCGTTGGTAGGTCCGGGGAATCCTACGAGCAGTACTTC. Protein: CSVGRSGESYEQYF.

The chain combines TRBV4-1 with TRBJ1-5, with TRBD1 matching over 9 bases. Germline-derived CDR1 and CDR2 are MGHRA and YSYEKL. The CDR3 extends over 16 amino acids. With 1 base clipped from V and 5 bases from J, the junction kept 6 bases outside the gene matches. The DNA for the CDR3 is TGCGCCAGCAGCCAAGCCCCGACAGGGGGAGATCAGCCCCAGCATTTT. Translating it yields CASSQAPTGGDQPQHF.

The V gene is TRBV21-1, the J gene TRBJ1-1; the D call of TRBD1 is as the table states it, not checked on the DNA. TRBV21-1 is labeled a pseudogene. This CDR3 contains 17 residues. CDR3 loop: CASSKGGTGGSSTEAFF. The CDR3 coding sequence is TGTGCCAGCAGCAAAGGGGGGACAGGGGGCAGTAGCACTGAAGCTTTCTTT.

The chain carries TRBV4-1 and TRBJ1-4, with 8 bases identical to TRBD1. J lost 8 bases, V lost 0 bases, and 8 bases had no gene match. The CDR3 is 16 amino acids. Germline V lookup: CDR1 MGHRA, CDR2 YSYEKL. This CDR3 is CASSQDLPGGREKLFF. CDR3 sequence (DNA): TGCGCCAGCAGCCAAGATCTCCCAGGGGGCCGGGAAAAACTGTTTTTT.

The chain's CDR3 is CASSADSHTGELFF. CDR3 nucleotides: TGTGCCAGTAGTGCCGACTCCCACACCGGGGAGCTGTTTTTT. The chain has TRBV19 and TRBJ2-2; D not certain. Per germline, CDR1 LNHDA and CDR2 SQIVND (reference sequence). Trimming cost V 5 bases and J 3 bases, with 10 bases left between them. The CDR3 contains 14 residues.

In regard to this clone: The junction and the germline gene differ at one end; a read error may be behind it. The chain combines TRBV7-7 with TRBJ2-2; D is uncertain. The CDR3 contains 14 residues. From germline, CDR1 is SSHAT and CDR2 FNYEAQ (reference sequence). The CDR3 reads CASRKLSNTGELFF. CDR3 nucleotides: TGTGCTAGCAGGAAACTCTCAAACACCGGGGAGCTGTTTTTT. Full variable domain (missing parts from reference TRBV7-7 and TRBJ2-2): GAGVSQSPRYKVTKRGQDVTLRCDPISSHATLYWYQQALGQGPEFLTYFNYEAQPDKSGLPSDRFSAERPEGSISTLTIQRTEQRDSAMYRCASRKLSNTGELFFGEGSRLTVL.

V and J are TRBV7-6 and TRBJ2-3, with 10 bases fitting TRBD1. J was trimmed by 2 bases and V by 5 bases; bases with no gene match: 16. Germline V CDR1 and CDR2: SGHVS, FNYEAQ. This CDR3 is built from 19 residues. CDR3 sequence (DNA): TGTGCCAGCAGCCCAGCGGGACAGGGGAGGGTGGTGGACACAGATACGCAGTATTTT. Residues: CASSPAGQGRVVDTDTQYF.

This chain links TRBV4-1 with TRBJ1-1; tentative D call: TRBD1 (6 bases). Germline loops: CDR1 MGHRA, CDR2 YSYEKL. This CDR3 is built from 14 residues. Trimming cost V 0 bases and J 1 base, with 6 bases left between them. The CDR3 spells CASSQDRGNTEAFF. The CDR3 coding sequence is TGCGCCAGCAGCCAAGACAGGGGGAACACTGAAGCTTTCTTT.

The gene calls are TRBV11-3 and TRBJ2-2; tentatively, D is TRBD2 (5 bases). This CDR3 has 13 residues. Germline V gives CDR1 SGHNT, CDR2 YENEEA. Deletions cut 7 bases from V and 5 bases from J, with 11 bases between. CDR3 protein: CASTLRGTGELFF. The CDR3 bases are TGTGCCAGCACTCTACGAGGGACCGGGGAGCTGTTTTTT. Full variable domain (remainder filled in from reference TRBV11-3 and TRBJ2-2): EAGVVQSPRYKIIEKKQPVAFWCNPISGHNTLYWYLQNLGQGPELLIRYENEEAVDDSQLPKDRFSAERLKGVDSTLKIQPAELGDSAVYLCASTLRGTGELFFGEGSRLTVL.

CDR3 coding DNA: TGTGCCAGCAGTGCCCTGCGCGAGCAGTACTTC. This encodes CASSALREQYF. The gene calls are TRBV6-2 or TRBV6-3 and TRBJ2-7; D uncertain. The CDR3 spans 11 residues. Germline V CDR1 and CDR2: MNHEY, SVGEGT. Trimming left V 5 bases short and J 6 bases short, with 8 bases between.

This clone appeared once. J is TRBJ1-3 and V is TRBV19; the D is unclear. CDR1 and CDR2 (germline): LNHDA, SQIVND (reference sequence). This CDR3 comprises 14 residues. Trimming took 3 bases from V and 0 from J, leaving 6 bases between them. The CDR3 loop is CASSIGRSGNTIYF. DNA for the CDR3: TGTGCCAGTAGTATCGGTCGCTCTGGAAACACCATATATTTT.

The rearrangement joins TRBV5-1 to TRBJ1-4; D gene ambiguous. The CDR3 covers 13 residues. The V end lost 3 bases, the J end lost 3 bases, and 6 bases lay between the germline ends. Germline values: CDR1 SGHRS, CDR2 YFSETQ. CDR3 DNA sequence: TGCGCCAGCAGCTATACGGCTAATGAAAAACTGTTTTTT. Residues: CASSYTANEKLFF. The whole variable domain, filled in from reference TRBV5-1 and TRBJ1-4, reads KAGVTQTPRYLIKTRGQQVTLSCSPISGHRSVSWYQQTPGQGLQFLFEYFSETQRNKGNFPGRFSGRQFSNSRSEMNVSTLELGDSALYLCASSYTANEKLFFGSGTQLSVL.